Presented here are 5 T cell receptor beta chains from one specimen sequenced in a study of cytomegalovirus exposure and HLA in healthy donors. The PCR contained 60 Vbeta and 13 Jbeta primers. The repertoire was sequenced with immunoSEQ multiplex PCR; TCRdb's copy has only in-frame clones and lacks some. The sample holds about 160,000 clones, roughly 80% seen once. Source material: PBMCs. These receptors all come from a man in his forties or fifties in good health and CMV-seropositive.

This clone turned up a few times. CDR3 in DNA: TGTGCCAGCAGTTCCGGCGGGGGGAACGATGAGCAGTTCTTC. As protein: CASSSGGGNDEQFF. The V and J genes are TRBV27 and TRBJ2-1; 8 bases agree with TRBD2. Germline V gives CDR1 MNHEY, CDR2 SMNVEV (reference sequence). This CDR3 comprises 14 residues. Trimming removed 4 bases from V and 8 bases from J; junction bases left unmatched: 7.

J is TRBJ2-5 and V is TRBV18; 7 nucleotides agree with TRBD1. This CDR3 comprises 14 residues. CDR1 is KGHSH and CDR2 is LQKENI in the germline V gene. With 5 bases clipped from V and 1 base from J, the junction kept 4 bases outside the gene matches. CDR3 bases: TGTGCCAGCTCAGTTCGGACAGGCCAAGAGACCCAGTACTTC. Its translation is CASSVRTGQETQYF.

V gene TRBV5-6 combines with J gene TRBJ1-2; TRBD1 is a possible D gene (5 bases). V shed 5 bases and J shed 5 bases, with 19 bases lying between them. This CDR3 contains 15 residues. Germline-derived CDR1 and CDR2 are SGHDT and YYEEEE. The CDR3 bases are TGTGCCAGCAGATCAGCCGGGGGAGCTCGGTATGGCTACACCTTC. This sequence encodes CASRSAGGARYGYTF.

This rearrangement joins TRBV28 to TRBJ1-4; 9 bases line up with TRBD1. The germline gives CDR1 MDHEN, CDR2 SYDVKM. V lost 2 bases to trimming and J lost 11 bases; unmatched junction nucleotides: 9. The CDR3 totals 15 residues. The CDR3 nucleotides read TGTGCCAGCAGTTTACGGGGGACAGGGTTAAGGAAACTGTTTTTT. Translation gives CASSLRGTGLRKLFF.

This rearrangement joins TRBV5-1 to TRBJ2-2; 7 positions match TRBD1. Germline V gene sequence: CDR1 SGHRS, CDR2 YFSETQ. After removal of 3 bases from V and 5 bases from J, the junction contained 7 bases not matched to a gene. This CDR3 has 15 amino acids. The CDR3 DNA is TGCGCCAGCAGCTACCGGACAGGCCTAACCGGGGAGCTGTTTTTT. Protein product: CASSYRTGLTGELFF.